This paragraph covers one T cell receptor beta chain sequence. This record comes from a study of blood T cell repertoires in COVID-19. Data came from immunoSEQ multiplex PCR; TCRdb stores just in-frame clones and leaves some out. The sample has about 300,000 clones, about nine tenths seen once. The CDR3 is made up of 17 amino acids. With 3 bases clipped from V and 3 bases from J, the junction kept 10 bases outside the gene matches. Germline CDR1 is MGHRA and CDR2 is YSYEKL. The clonotype was recovered from a man aged 25-40 years who had recovered from COVID-19. V and J are TRBV4-1 and TRBJ1-1; 10 nucleotides agree with TRBD1. The sample taken for sequencing was PBMCs or T cells enriched from blood (not recorded which). CDR3 sequence: CASSQPTTGTGDTEAFF. The CDR3, as DNA: TGCGCCAGCAGCCAGCCCACCACCGGGACAGGGGACACTGAAGCTTTCTTT.